Below are 16 T cell receptor beta chains sequenced from a single sample in a study of T-cell memory formation after mild COVID-19. TCRdb re-called the 5' RACE reads with MiXCR, one entry per CDR3 protein. The sample contains a few hundred thousand distinct CDR3 sequences, about 20% of which appear only once. The sample was PBMCs or a T cell subset sorted from them (not recorded which). The source of these receptors is an adult woman who had mild COVID-19 (a few samples of this study predate the infection). Cell type and time point are not known.

Remarks on this clonotype: The junction does not match germline at one end; this may be a read error. The V call is TRBV20-1, the J call TRBJ2-3, with TRBD1 matching 7 bases. The CDR3 sequence is 14 residues long. Per the germline V gene, CDR1 is DFQATT and CDR2 is SNEGSKA (reference sequence). The CDR3 region has the DNA TGCAGTGCTAACCGGGACAGATTTTTAGATGCGCAGTATTTT. Amino acid sequence: CSANRDRFLDAQYF.

This clonotype has more than one count but fewer than ten. The CDR3 spells CAISASGTSGGPSIYEQYF. In DNA form, the CDR3 reads TGTGCCATCAGCGCGTCAGGGACTAGCGGGGGGCCCTCGATTTACGAGCAGTACTTC. The J gene is TRBJ2-7, the V gene TRBV10-3, with 15 bases identical to TRBD2. V shed 6 bases, J shed 4 bases, and the junction held 16 bases outside the gene matches. This CDR3 region has 19 residues. Germline CDR1 is ENHRY and CDR2 is SYGVKD.

A few counts support this clonotype. The chain uses TRBV7-3 and TRBJ2-5, with 7 positions matching TRBD2. There are 15 residues in the CDR3. Germline V gives CDR1 SGHTA, CDR2 FQGTGA. The V and J ends lost 4 bases and 5 bases, in that order; junction bases with no gene match: 10. The CDR3 here is CASSSEGTTRETQYF. The CDR3 coding sequence is TGTGCCAGCAGCTCCGAGGGGACTACGAGGGAGACCCAGTACTTC.

The V call is TRBV30, the J call TRBJ2-7, with a tentative D call TRBD1 (6 bases). The V and J ends lost 4 bases and 0 bases respectively, with 7 bases between them. CDR1 and CDR2 (germline): GTSNPN, SVGIG (reference sequence). The length of the CDR3 is 12 residues. For the CDR3, the DNA is TGTGCCTGGACAGGGGTCTCCTACGAGCAGTACTTC. This gives the protein CAWTGVSYEQYF.

This rearrangement joins TRBV18 to TRBJ1-4, with D unclear. The CDR3 length is 17 residues. V was pared by 2 bases and J by 8 bases, with 21 bases between. Germline V gene data show CDR1 as KGHSH and CDR2 as LQKENI. CDR3 in DNA: TGTGCCAGCTCACCATCATCCCCCGAGCCCTCGGGGGAAAAACTGTTTTTT. It codes for CASSPSSPEPSGEKLFF.

The CDR3 loop is CASSQKTSGGAAQYF. CDR3 in DNA: TGTGCCAGCAGTCAAAAGACTAGCGGGGGGGCCGCGCAGTATTTT. V gene TRBV6-6 combines with J gene TRBJ2-3; 14 nucleotides agree with TRBD2. The germline V gene encodes CDR1 MNHNY and CDR2 SVGAGI (reference sequence). This CDR3 has 15 residues. The V and J ends lost 5 bases and 10 bases, in that order; junction bases with no gene match: 8.

This clonotype was seen repeatedly, ten times or more. The chain couples TRBV7-2 to TRBJ2-7, with 9 bases fitting TRBD2. The germline gives CDR1 SGHTA, CDR2 FQGNSA. This CDR3 is 14 amino acids long. With 5 bases clipped from V and 5 bases from J, the junction kept 7 bases outside the gene matches. The CDR3 sequence: CASSPGTSFNEQYF. CDR3 in DNA: TGTGCCAGCAGCCCCGGGACTAGCTTCAACGAGCAGTACTTC.

This clonotype has more than one count but fewer than ten. V is TRBV4-1 and J is TRBJ2-7; 8 nucleotides agree with TRBD1. V shed 0 bases, J shed 0 bases, and the junction held 7 bases outside the gene matches. The CDR3 is 17 amino acids. Germline V lookup: CDR1 MGHRA, CDR2 YSYEKL. CDR3 DNA sequence: TGCGCCAGCAGCCAAGAAACGGGGACAGGAATCTCCTACGAGCAGTACTTC. Translating it yields CASSQETGTGISYEQYF.

The V call is TRBV2, the J call TRBJ1-5; the D is unclear. V was pared by 5 bases and J by 4 bases, with 9 bases between. Germline lookup yields CDR1 SNHLY and CDR2 FYNNEI. The CDR3 is made up of 13 amino acids. The CDR3, as DNA: TGTGCCAGCAGTCATACTGAAAATCAGCCCCAGCATTTT. Its protein product is CASSHTENQPQHF.

V and J are TRBV6-5 and TRBJ2-7; D is perhaps TRBD1 or TRBD2 (5 bases each). The CDR3 is 16 residues long. Germline values: CDR1 MNHEY, CDR2 SVGAGI. The V end lost 6 bases, the J end lost 0 bases, and 18 bases lay between the germline ends. This chain's CDR3 is CASRSLGTASSYEQYF. In nucleotides, the CDR3 is TGTGCCAGCAGGAGCCTCGGGACGGCGAGCTCCTACGAGCAGTACTTC.

The gene calls are TRBV23-1 and TRBJ2-3, with 7 bases identical to TRBD1. TRBV23-1 counts as an open reading frame of uncertain function. The CDR3 sequence is 16 residues long. V shed 3 bases, J shed 2 bases, and the junction held 8 bases outside the gene matches. Here the CDR3 DNA reads TGCGCCAGCAGTCAGCCCGCCGGGACAGTCACAGATACGCAGTATTTT. Translating it yields CASSQPAGTVTDTQYF.

This clonotype was seen only a few times. This sequence joins TRBV3-1 and TRBJ2-6, with 10 bases that match TRBD1. Germline V gene sequence: CDR1 LGHDT, CDR2 YNNKEL (reference sequence). The CDR3 consists of 20 residues. After removal of 1 base from V and 4 bases from J, the junction contained 13 bases not matched to a gene. The CDR3 DNA reads TGTGCCAGCAGCCAAGGTCCTAATGACAGGGGGCGTTCAGGGGCCAACGTCCTGACTTTC. Residues: CASSQGPNDRGRSGANVLTF.

This clonotype appeared a few times. The genes are TRBV7-2 and TRBJ2-3, with TRBD2 matching over 14 bases. Germline assignment: CDR1 SGHTA and CDR2 FQGNSA. This CDR3 has 15 residues. The V and J ends lost 6 bases and 12 bases, in that order; junction bases with no gene match: 11. The CDR3 DNA is TGTGCCAGCAGTCCGGGAGGGACTAGCGGGAGATCTCAGTATTTT. Protein: CASSPGGTSGRSQYF. Looking up the rest from reference TRBV7-2 and TRBJ2-3 gives the full variable domain: GAGVSQSPSNKVTEKGKDVELRCDPISGHTALYWYRQSLGQGLEFLIYFQGNSAPDKSGLPSDRFSAERTGGSVSTLTIQRTQQEDSAVYLCASSPGGTSGRSQYFGPGTRLTVL.

This chain joins TRBV2 and TRBJ2-7, with D tentatively TRBD2 (6 bases). The germline V gene encodes CDR1 SNHLY and CDR2 FYNNEI. Trimming shortened V by 8 bases and J by 3 bases, and 14 bases separated the two germline ends. The CDR3 length is 13 residues. The CDR3 is CASWGVANYEQYF. In nucleotides, the CDR3 is TGTGCCAGCTGGGGGGTCGCCAACTACGAGCAGTACTTC.

This clonotype came up a few times. The CDR3 loop is CSARGGARNEQFF. The CDR3 nucleotides are TGCAGTGCTAGAGGCGGGGCTCGCAATGAGCAGTTCTTC. This chain connects TRBV20-1 to TRBJ2-1, with D possibly being TRBD2 (6 bases). CDR1 is DFQATT and CDR2 is SNEGSKA in the germline V gene (reference sequence). The CDR3 is 13 residues long. V was clipped by 1 base and J by 6 bases, with 10 bases between them.

The chain combines TRBV6-5 with TRBJ2-7, with 8 nucleotides matching TRBD2. The ends lost 2 bases at V and 3 bases at J; junction bases unmatched: 6. Germline CDR1 reads MNHEY; CDR2 reads SVGAGI. The CDR3 is made up of 15 amino acids. Here the CDR3 reads CASSYMSGSRYEQYF. CDR3 DNA: TGTGCCAGCAGTTACATGAGCGGGAGTCGCTACGAGCAGTACTTC.